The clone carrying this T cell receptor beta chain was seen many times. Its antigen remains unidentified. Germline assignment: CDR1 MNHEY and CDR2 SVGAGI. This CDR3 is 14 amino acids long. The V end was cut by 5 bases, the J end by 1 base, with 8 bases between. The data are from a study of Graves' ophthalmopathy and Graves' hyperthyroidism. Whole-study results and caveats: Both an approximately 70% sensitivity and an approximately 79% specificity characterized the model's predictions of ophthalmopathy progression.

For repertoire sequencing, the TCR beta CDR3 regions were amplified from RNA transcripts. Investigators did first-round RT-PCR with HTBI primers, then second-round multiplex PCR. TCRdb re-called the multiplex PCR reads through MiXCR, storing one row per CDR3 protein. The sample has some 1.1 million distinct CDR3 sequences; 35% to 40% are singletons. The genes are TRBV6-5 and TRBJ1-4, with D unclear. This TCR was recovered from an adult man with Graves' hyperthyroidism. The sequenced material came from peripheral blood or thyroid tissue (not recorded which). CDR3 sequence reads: CASSARGTNEKLFF. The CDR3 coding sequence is TGTGCCAGCAGTGCACGGGGAACTAATGAAAAACTGTTTTTT.